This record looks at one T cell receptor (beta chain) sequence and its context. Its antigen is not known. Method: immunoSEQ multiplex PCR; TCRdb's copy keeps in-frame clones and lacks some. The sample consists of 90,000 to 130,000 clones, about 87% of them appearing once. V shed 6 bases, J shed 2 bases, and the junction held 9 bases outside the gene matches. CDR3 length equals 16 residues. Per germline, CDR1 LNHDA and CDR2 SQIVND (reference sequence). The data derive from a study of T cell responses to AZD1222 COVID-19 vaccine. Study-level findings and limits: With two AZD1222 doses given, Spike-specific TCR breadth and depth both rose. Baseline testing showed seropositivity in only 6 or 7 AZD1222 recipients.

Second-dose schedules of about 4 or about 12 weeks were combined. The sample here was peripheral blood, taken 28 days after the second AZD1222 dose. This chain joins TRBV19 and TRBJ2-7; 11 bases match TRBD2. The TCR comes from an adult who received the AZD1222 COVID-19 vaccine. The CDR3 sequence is CASSPFSGRDTYEQYF. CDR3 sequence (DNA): TGTGCCAGTAGCCCCTTTAGCGGGAGGGATACCTACGAGCAGTACTTC. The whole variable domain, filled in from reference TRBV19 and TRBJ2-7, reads DGGITQSPKYLFRKEGQNVTLSCEQNLNHDAMYWYRQDPGQGLRLIYYSQIVNDFQKGDIAEGYSVSREKKESFPLTVTSAQKNPTAFYLCASSPFSGRDTYEQYFGPGTRLTVT.